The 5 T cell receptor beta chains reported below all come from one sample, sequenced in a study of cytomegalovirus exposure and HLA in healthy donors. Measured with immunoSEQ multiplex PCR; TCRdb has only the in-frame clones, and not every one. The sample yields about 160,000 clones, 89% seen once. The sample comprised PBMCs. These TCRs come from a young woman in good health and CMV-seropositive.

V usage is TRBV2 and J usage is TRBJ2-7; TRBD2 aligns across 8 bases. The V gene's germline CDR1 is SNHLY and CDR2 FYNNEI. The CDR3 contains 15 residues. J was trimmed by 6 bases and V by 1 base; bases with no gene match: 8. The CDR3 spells CASSEVKAGDPEQYF. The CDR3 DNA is TGTGCCAGCAGTGAAGTGAAAGCGGGAGATCCCGAGCAGTACTTC.

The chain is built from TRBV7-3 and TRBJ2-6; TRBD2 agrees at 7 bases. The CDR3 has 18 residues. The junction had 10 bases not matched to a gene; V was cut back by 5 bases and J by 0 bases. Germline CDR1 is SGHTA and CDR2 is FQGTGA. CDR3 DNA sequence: TGTGCCAGCAGCCCCCGGACTAGTTCCCGCTCTGGGGCCAACGTCCTGACTTTC. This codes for CASSPRTSSRSGANVLTF.

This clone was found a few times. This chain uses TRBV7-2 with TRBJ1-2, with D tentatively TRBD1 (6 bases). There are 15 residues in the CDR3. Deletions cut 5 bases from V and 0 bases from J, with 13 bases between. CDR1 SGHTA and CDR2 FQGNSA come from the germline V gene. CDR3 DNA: TGTGCCAGCAGCACCTACAGGGAAACTAACTATGGCTACACCTTC. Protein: CASSTYRETNYGYTF.

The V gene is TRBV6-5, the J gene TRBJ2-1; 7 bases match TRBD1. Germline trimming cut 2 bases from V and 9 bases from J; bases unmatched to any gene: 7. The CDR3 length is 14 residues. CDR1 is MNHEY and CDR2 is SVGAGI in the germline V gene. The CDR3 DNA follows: TGTGCCAGCAGTTACCCTGGGACAGTGGGTGAGCAGTTCTTC. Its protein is CASSYPGTVGEQFF.

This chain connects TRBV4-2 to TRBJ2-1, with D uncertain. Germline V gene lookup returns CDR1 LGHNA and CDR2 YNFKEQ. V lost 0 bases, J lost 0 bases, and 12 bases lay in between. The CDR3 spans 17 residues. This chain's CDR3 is CASSQDKYDSSYNEQFF. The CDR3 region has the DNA TGTGCCAGCAGCCAAGATAAGTACGATAGCTCCTACAATGAGCAGTTCTTC.